Listed here are 19 T cell receptor beta chains from one sample, sequenced in a study of blood T cell repertoires in COVID-19. The table came from immunoSEQ multiplex PCR; TCRdb's copy has only in-frame clones and leaves some out. This table has about 200,000 clones, almost 90% appearing once. Specimen: peripheral blood. All receptors come from a young man with active or convalescent COVID-19.

The CDR3 nucleotides are TGTGCCAGCAGCCTCGGACAGGGAGGTTATTCACCCCTCCACTTT. Its translation is CASSLGQGGYSPLHF. This chain connects TRBV3-1 (or the pseudogene TRBV3-2) to TRBJ1-6, with 8 bases identical to TRBD1. After removal of 4 bases from V and 8 bases from J, the junction contained 7 bases not matched to a gene. The germline gives CDR1 LGHDT, CDR2 YNNKEL (reference sequence). The CDR3 has 15 amino acids.

The rearrangement joins TRBV5-6 to TRBJ1-1, with a possible D match to TRBD1 (5 bases). The CDR3 is made up of 14 amino acids. V lost 1 base and J lost 4, with 11 bases in between. The germline V gene encodes CDR1 SGHDT and CDR2 YYEEEE. DNA for the CDR3: TGTGCCAGCAGCTTGTTGCAGGGAATCACTGAAGCTTTCTTT. Protein product: CASSLLQGITEAFF.

This chain joins TRBV30 and TRBJ1-2; perhaps TRBD1 as D (5 bases). Germline V gives CDR1 GTSNPN, CDR2 SVGIG (reference sequence). This CDR3 comprises 13 residues. V lost 5 bases and J lost 4, with 14 bases in between. CDR3 protein: CAWDQGFSYGYTF. In nucleotides, the CDR3 is TGTGCCTGGGACCAGGGTTTCAGCTATGGCTACACCTTC.

The genes are TRBV10-3 and TRBJ2-3; TRBD2 aligns across 13 bases. The length of the CDR3 is 19 residues. Germline loops: CDR1 ENHRY, CDR2 SYGVKD. Trimming took 5 bases from V and 0 from J; bases not matched to a gene: 11. CDR3 nucleotide sequence: TGTGCCATCAGTACCAATCGACTAGCGGGGGGTCCTAGCACAGATACGCAGTATTTT. It is translated as CAISTNRLAGGPSTDTQYF.

The chain links TRBV19 to TRBJ1-1, with D perhaps TRBD1 (6 bases). The CDR3 is 13 residues long. V gave up 4 bases and J gave up 7 bases, with 13 bases separating them. From germline, CDR1 is LNHDA and CDR2 SQIVND (reference sequence). CDR3 protein: CASSTTGKGEAFF. The CDR3 DNA reads as TGTGCCAGTAGTACAACAGGGAAGGGTGAAGCTTTCTTT.

In the case of this clone: Distinct nucleotide sequences in the sample also encode this CDR3. The chain carries TRBV12-3 or TRBV12-4 and TRBJ1-6, with 9 bases that match TRBD1. CDR3 length equals 13 residues. After removal of 6 bases from V and 8 bases from J, the junction contained 2 bases not matched to a gene. The CDR3 loop is CASRRTGDSPLHF. The CDR3 bases are TGTGCCAGCAGGCGGACAGGGGATTCACCCCTCCACTTT.

The chain has TRBV7-2 and TRBJ2-5; the match to TRBD1 covers 7 bases. Germline loops: CDR1 SGHTA, CDR2 FQGNSA. V was pared by 5 bases and J by 5 bases, with 5 bases of the junction left unmatched. This CDR3 region has 13 residues. The CDR3 coding sequence is TGTGCCAGCAGCCGAGACAGGGTGGAGACCCAGTACTTC. The encoded protein is CASSRDRVETQYF.

The chain combines TRBV7-2 with TRBJ2-7; tentative D call: TRBD1 (5 bases). The CDR3 is 14 amino acids. CDR1 is SGHTA and CDR2 is FQGNSA in the germline V gene. V lost 5 bases, J lost 7 bases, and 18 bases lay in between. This chain's CDR3 is CASSARGLLEEQYF. The CDR3 DNA reads as TGTGCCAGCAGCGCAAGGGGCCTTCTGGAAGAGCAGTACTTC.

V is TRBV3-1 (or the pseudogene TRBV3-2) and J is TRBJ2-7; a weak D match, TRBD1 (6 bases). V lost 1 base and J lost 6, with 16 bases in between. The CDR3 length is 15 residues. The germline gives CDR1 LGHDT, CDR2 YNNKEL (reference sequence). CDR3 residues: CASSQGAGVVSEQYF. The CDR3 coding sequence is TGTGCCAGCAGCCAAGGGGCAGGGGTCGTGAGCGAGCAGTACTTC.

This chain joins TRBV5-1 and TRBJ2-2; possible D gene TRBD2, 5 bases. The V end lost 0 bases, the J end lost 5 bases, and 8 bases lay between the germline ends. The germline gives CDR1 SGHRS, CDR2 YFSETQ. The CDR3 totals 14 residues. The CDR3 spells CASSLDPGTGELFF. CDR3 sequence (DNA): TGCGCCAGCAGCTTGGACCCGGGGACCGGGGAGCTGTTTTTT.

There are a few counts of this clone. The rearrangement joins TRBV7-2 to TRBJ1-5; D gene unclear. Germline V gene data show CDR1 as SGHTA and CDR2 as FQGNSA. The CDR3 is 14 residues long. Trimming took 2 bases from V and 0 from J, leaving 5 bases between them. This CDR3 is CASSLRFSNQPQHF. In DNA form, the CDR3 reads TGTGCCAGCAGCTTACGGTTTAGCAATCAGCCCCAGCATTTT.

This chain connects TRBV7-2 to TRBJ2-7; D uncertain. In germline, CDR1 is SGHTA, CDR2 FQGNSA. The CDR3 contains 14 residues. V was shortened by 2 bases and J by 0 bases, with 8 bases between the two germline ends. CDR3 sequence: CASSLFLSSYEQYF. Here the CDR3 DNA reads TGTGCCAGCAGCTTATTCCTCAGCTCCTACGAGCAGTACTTC.

This chain links TRBV6-5 with TRBJ2-7, with TRBD2 matching over 12 bases. J gave up 3 bases and V 5 bases, and 5 bases lay outside the gene matches. CDR1 MNHEY and CDR2 SVGAGI come from the germline V gene. The CDR3 loop spans 15 amino acids. CDR3 bases: TGTGCCAGCAGTCGACTAGCGGGGGATCTCTACGAGCAGTACTTC. Amino acids: CASSRLAGDLYEQYF.

Concerning this clone: This specimen includes other DNA sequences encoding the same CDR3. The chain recombines TRBV18 with TRBJ1-1; maybe TRBD1 (5 bases). CDR3 size: 14 residues. Germline-derived CDR1 and CDR2 are KGHSH and LQKENI. Trimming took off 3 bases at V and 1 base at J, with 9 bases between the two ends. CDR3 in DNA: TGTGCCAGCTCACCCGGGGGGGGGAACACTGAAGCTTTCTTT. Protein sequence: CASSPGGGNTEAFF.

V is TRBV27 and J is TRBJ1-2; D possibly corresponds to TRBD1 (6 bases). CDR3 length equals 16 residues. CDR1 is MNHEY and CDR2 is SMNVEV in the germline V gene (reference sequence). V lost 5 bases and J lost 3, with 19 bases in between. The chain's CDR3 is CASSPGVGAGDYGYTF. The CDR3 DNA is TGTGCCAGCAGTCCAGGGGTCGGGGCAGGAGACTATGGCTACACCTTC.

This clone was seen a single time. The chain has TRBV3-1 (or the pseudogene TRBV3-2) and TRBJ1-4; a weak D match, TRBD1 (5 bases). V was cut by 0 bases and J by 3 bases, with 14 bases left in between. The CDR3 covers 17 residues. CDR1 LGHDT and CDR2 YNNKEL come from the germline V gene (reference sequence). This CDR3 is CASSQDRFTGPNEKLFF. For the CDR3, the DNA is TGTGCCAGCAGCCAAGATCGTTTCACAGGTCCTAATGAAAAACTGTTTTTT.

This clone was detected only once. V and J are TRBV6-5 and TRBJ1-1; TRBD1 might be the D (6 bases). Germline CDR1 MNHEY, CDR2 SVGAGI. This CDR3 has 14 amino acids. The germline V and J ends were trimmed by 2 bases and 5 bases, with 12 bases remaining between them. CDR3 coding DNA: TGTGCCAGCAGTTACGTACAGGGCCAAACTGAAGCTTTCTTT. Its translation: CASSYVQGQTEAFF.

The V gene is TRBV7-9, the J gene TRBJ1-2; D gene uncertain. V was shortened by 4 bases and J by 8 bases, with 17 bases between the two germline ends. This CDR3 contains 14 residues. In germline, CDR1 is SEHNR, CDR2 FQNEAQ (reference sequence). In DNA form, the CDR3 reads TGTGCCAGCAGCTCCACTCAGAGGGTCGGGGGCTACACCTTC. This translates into CASSSTQRVGGYTF.

The genes are TRBV7-9 and TRBJ2-7; TRBD1 matches at 8 bases. CDR3 length: 15 residues. CDR1 is SEHNR, CDR2 FQNEAQ, per germline (reference sequence). V shed 1 base and J 3 bases; nucleotides not matched to a gene: 5. CDR3 nucleotides: TGTGCCAGCAGCTTAGGGGACACAGGGGGCTACGAGCAGTACTTC. It yields the protein CASSLGDTGGYEQYF.